The 29 T cell receptor beta chains reported below all come from one sample, sequenced in a study of cytomegalovirus exposure and HLA in healthy donors. A multiplex PCR was run with 60 Vbeta primers and 13 Jbeta primers. Sequenced by immunoSEQ multiplex PCR; TCRdb stores in-frame clones only, minus some. The table has approximately 160,000 clones, around two thirds seen once. Sequencing input: PBMCs. The receptors shown here come from a man between 50 and 59 years old in good health and CMV-seronegative.

The chain combines TRBV27 with TRBJ2-7; 12 nucleotides agree with TRBD1. Germline V gene data show CDR1 as MNHEY and CDR2 as SMNVEV (reference sequence). This CDR3 is 16 amino acids long. The ends lost 7 bases at V and 6 bases at J; junction bases unmatched: 13. CDR3 protein: CASTALGDRGHREQYF. The CDR3 nucleotides read TGTGCCAGCACCGCCTTGGGGGACAGGGGGCACCGCGAGCAGTACTTC.

This CDR3 reads CASSGTATFYGYTF. In nucleotides, the CDR3 is TGTGCCAGCAGCGGGACAGCTACCTTCTATGGCTACACCTTC. This chain connects TRBV6-1 to TRBJ1-2; 7 bases map to TRBD1. The CDR3 totals 14 residues. J lost 4 bases, V lost 6 bases, and 8 bases had no gene match. Germline CDR1 is MNHNS and CDR2 is SASEGT.

The chain recombines TRBV4-1 with TRBJ1-1, with TRBD1 identical over 8 bases. V dropped 3 bases and J dropped 3; count of bases not matched to a gene: 9. This CDR3 contains 16 residues. Germline CDR1 and CDR2: MGHRA and YSYEKL. CDR3 region: CASSQTGVNEYTEAFF. In DNA, the CDR3 is TGCGCCAGCAGCCAGACAGGGGTAAACGAGTACACTGAAGCTTTCTTT.

The chain is built from TRBV25-1 and TRBJ2-2; possibly TRBD1 for D (5 bases). Trimming cost V 6 bases and J 2 bases, with 13 bases left between them. Germline V gene lookup returns CDR1 MGHDK and CDR2 SYGVNS. The CDR3 extends over 15 amino acids. CDR3 sequence: CASRAEDTNTGELFF. CDR3 bases: TGTGCCAGCAGGGCAGAGGACACTAACACCGGGGAGCTGTTTTTT.

Comment on this clone: A junction boundary mismatches the germline segment, possibly from a read error. The chain couples TRBV19 to TRBJ1-4; 8 positions match TRBD1. Per germline, CDR1 LNHDA and CDR2 SQIVND (reference sequence). The CDR3 loop spans 15 amino acids. The CDR3 protein is CASSPRTGYNAKLFF. DNA of the CDR3: TGTGCCAGTAGCCCTAGGACAGGGTATAATGCAAAACTGTTTTTT. The whole variable domain, filled in from reference TRBV19 and TRBJ1-4, reads DGGITQSPKYLFRKEGQNVTLSCEQNLNHDAMYWYRQDPGQGLRLIYYSQIVNDFQKGDIAEGYSVSREKKESFPLTVTSAQKNPTAFYLCASSPRTGYNAKLFFGSGTQLSVL.

This chain connects TRBV4-1 to TRBJ1-2; tentatively, D is TRBD1 (5 bases). The CDR3 totals 14 residues. The V gene's germline CDR1 is MGHRA and CDR2 YSYEKL. V gave up 1 base and J gave up 5 bases, with 11 bases separating them. The CDR3, as DNA: TGCGCCAGCAGCCAAGCGAGCAGGGTATATGGCTACACCTTC. Protein sequence: CASSQASRVYGYTF.

A remark on this clone: The same CDR3 also results from other DNA sequences found in this sample. The V and J genes are TRBV5-1 and TRBJ2-2; TRBD1 matches at 8 bases. Germline CDR1 reads SGHRS; CDR2 reads YFSETQ. Trimming removed 0 bases from V and 5 bases from J; junction bases left unmatched: 3. The CDR3 length is 15 residues. The CDR3 nucleotides are TGCGCCAGCAGCTTGGGGACAGGGAATACCGGGGAGCTGTTTTTT. Translated, it gives CASSLGTGNTGELFF.

The chain joins TRBV5-1 to TRBJ2-7, with D perhaps matching TRBD2 (7 bases). This CDR3 has 14 amino acids. The V end was cut by 0 bases, the J end by 5 bases, with 12 bases between. Germline CDR1 is SGHRS and CDR2 is YFSETQ. In DNA form, the CDR3 reads TGCGCCAGCAGCTTGGAGGGGGGGCTGGACGAGCAGTACTTC. Translation gives CASSLEGGLDEQYF.

This chain uses TRBV29-1 with TRBJ1-1; 9 positions match TRBD1. V trimming: 1 base; J trimming: 2 bases; junction bases outside the gene matches: 8. The CDR3 loop spans 16 amino acids. Germline-derived CDR1 and CDR2 are SQVTM and ANQGSEA. CDR3 DNA sequence: TGCAGCGTTGAAGGTGGGACAGGGTTTATTAACACTGAAGCTTTCTTT. Its translation: CSVEGGTGFINTEAFF.

The chain combines TRBV5-4 with TRBJ1-6, with TRBD1 matching 7 bases. The V gene's germline CDR1 is SGHNT and CDR2 YYREEE (reference sequence). The CDR3 totals 15 residues. V lost 4 bases to trimming and J lost 8 bases; unmatched junction nucleotides: 9. CDR3: CASSGDRVVDSPLHF. DNA of the CDR3: TGTGCCAGCAGCGGCGACAGGGTAGTAGATTCACCCCTCCACTTT.

The chain recombines TRBV10-3 with TRBJ2-1; TRBD2 might be the D (6 bases). Deletions cut 6 bases from V and 6 bases from J, with 9 bases between. The germline V gene encodes CDR1 ENHRY and CDR2 SYGVKD. This CDR3 is 12 amino acids long. The CDR3 region is CAISSSGNEQFF. CDR3 DNA sequence: TGTGCCATCAGCAGTAGCGGCAATGAGCAGTTCTTC.

The chain employs TRBV23-1 and TRBJ2-7; no firm D call. TRBV23-1 falls under the ORF class, with uncertain function. CDR3 length: 17 residues. Between the trimmed V and J ends, which lost 0 bases and 3 bases, there was a span of 18 bases. The CDR3 sequence: CASSQSMSRVLHYEQYF. CDR3 coding DNA: TGCGCCAGCAGTCAATCGATGAGTCGGGTTCTACACTACGAGCAGTACTTC.

This chain joins TRBV7-9 and TRBJ2-3; tentatively, D is TRBD2 (5 bases). The germline V gene has CDR1 SEHNR and CDR2 FQNEAQ (reference sequence). Between the trimmed V and J ends, which lost 4 bases and 4 bases, there was a span of 18 bases. This CDR3 spans 16 amino acids. Here the CDR3 DNA reads TGTGCCAGCAGCTCAGAGGGCCGATGGTTGGCAGATACGCAGTATTTT. Its translation is CASSSEGRWLADTQYF.

The chain is built from TRBV7-9 and TRBJ2-7; 9 nucleotides match TRBD2. Germline-derived CDR1 and CDR2 are SEHNR and FQNEAQ (reference sequence). Unmatched junction bases numbered 1, after V lost 3 bases and J lost 7 bases. The CDR3 has 12 amino acids. The CDR3 DNA follows: TGTGCCAGCAGCTTGGCGGGAGGGGAGCAGTACTTC. It encodes CASSLAGGEQYF.

This clone has only a few counts. The gene calls are TRBV6-5 and TRBJ2-5; a weak D match, TRBD2 (7 bases). CDR3 length: 14 amino acids. With 7 bases removed from V and 4 bases from J, the gap between germline ends came to 16 bases. Looked up from germline, CDR1 is MNHEY and CDR2 is SVGAGI. The CDR3 reads CASKAQGGGETQYF. CDR3 in DNA: TGTGCCAGCAAGGCGCAGGGAGGGGGAGAGACCCAGTACTTC.

The rearrangement joins TRBV19 to TRBJ1-6; tentatively, D is TRBD1 (6 bases). Germline V gene sequence: CDR1 LNHDA, CDR2 SQIVND (reference sequence). Trimming stripped 2 bases from V and 10 bases from J, with 15 bases between. The CDR3 spans 15 residues. CDR3 sequence: CASSIMVGARSPLHF. The CDR3 DNA follows: TGTGCCAGTAGTATAATGGTGGGGGCCCGGTCACCCCTCCACTTT.

This clone has just a few counts. The J gene is TRBJ2-3, the V gene TRBV2, with 10 nucleotides matching TRBD1. The V and J ends lost 6 bases and 2 bases, in that order; junction bases with no gene match: 8. The CDR3 sequence is 16 residues long. The germline CDR1 and CDR2 sequences are SNHLY and FYNNEI. The CDR3 protein is CASRADRGVPTDTQYF. The CDR3 DNA is TGTGCCAGCAGGGCGGACAGGGGGGTCCCCACAGATACGCAGTATTTT. Based on the CDR3 plus reference TRBV2 and TRBJ2-3, the full variable domain is EPEVTQTPSHQVTQMGQEVILRCVPISNHLYFYWYRQILGQKVEFLVSFYNNEISEKSEIFDDQFSVERPDGSNFTLKIRSTKLEDSAMYFCASRADRGVPTDTQYFGPGTRLTVL.

The chain links TRBV4-3 to TRBJ1-2, with unresolved D. CDR1 and CDR2 (germline): LGHNA, YSLEER. Trimming shortened V by 0 bases and J by 0 bases, and 14 bases separated the two germline ends. CDR3 length equals 17 residues. The CDR3 DNA reads as TGCGCCAGCAGCCAAGATTACGAGAGAGAAACTAACTATGGCTACACCTTC. It specifies CASSQDYERETNYGYTF.

DNA for the CDR3: TGTGCCAGCAGCGATGGGACTAGCGGTTCGAGGATAGATACGCAGTATTTT. As protein: CASSDGTSGSRIDTQYF. The chain couples TRBV9 to TRBJ2-3; 11 bases are shared with TRBD2. V gave up 3 bases and J gave up 5 bases; unmatched junction bases: 11. Germline V gives CDR1 SGDLS, CDR2 YYNGEE. The CDR3 contains 17 residues.

The V call is TRBV7-9, the J call TRBJ1-2; D remains ambiguous. Germline V gene sequence: CDR1 SEHNR, CDR2 FQNEAQ (reference sequence). The CDR3 loop spans 13 amino acids. The V gene lost 3 bases and the J gene lost 3 bases, with 8 bases spanning the gap. CDR3 sequence: CASSFTADYGYTF. The CDR3 DNA sequence: TGTGCCAGCAGCTTTACTGCGGACTATGGCTACACCTTC.

This sequence joins TRBV7-2 and TRBJ1-2; 12 positions match TRBD1. Looked up from germline, CDR1 is SGHTA and CDR2 is FQGNSA. Germline trimming cut 2 bases from V and 0 bases from J; bases unmatched to any gene: 4. This CDR3 is 17 amino acids long. DNA for the CDR3: TGTGCCAGCAGCTTAAGAGGGACAGGGGGCTCTAACTATGGCTACACCTTC. It codes for CASSLRGTGGSNYGYTF.

The chain couples TRBV4-1 to TRBJ1-2; 8 bases are shared with TRBD1. V shed 0 bases and J 3 bases; nucleotides not matched to a gene: 15. Germline CDR1 is MGHRA and CDR2 is YSYEKL. The CDR3 is 19 amino acids. CDR3 DNA sequence: TGCGCCAGCAGCCAAGAGAGGAGACAGGGGCGCAGGGGTGACTATGGCTACACCTTC. Encoded protein: CASSQERRQGRRGDYGYTF.

The chain recombines TRBV28 with TRBJ1-1, with D unclear. CDR1 is MDHEN and CDR2 is SYDVKM in the germline V gene. V lost 2 bases and J lost 11, with 12 bases in between. This CDR3 contains 12 residues. CDR3 loop: CASSLARRGAFF. The CDR3, as DNA: TGTGCCAGCAGTTTAGCTCGCAGAGGGGCTTTCTTT.

This chain connects TRBV7-9 to TRBJ1-2; D not resolved. The CDR3 has 14 amino acids. Germline CDR1 and CDR2: SEHNR and FQNEAQ (reference sequence). V shed 2 bases and J shed 0 bases, with 7 bases lying between them. The CDR3 sequence: CASSLTPANYGYTF. CDR3 coding DNA: TGTGCCAGCAGCTTAACGCCGGCTAACTATGGCTACACCTTC.

This clone was counted a single time. This chain uses TRBV11-2 with TRBJ2-3; TRBD2 matches at 8 bases. CDR1 is SGHAT, CDR2 FQNNGV, per germline. CDR3 length: 15 residues. V lost 1 base and J lost 4; bases outside the gene matches: 4. For the CDR3, the DNA is TGTGCCAGCAGCTTAGGGGGACTAGATTCAGATACGCAGTATTTT. This sequence encodes CASSLGGLDSDTQYF.

The V call is TRBV11-1, the J call TRBJ2-7; the match to TRBD2 covers 10 bases. Trimming removed 5 bases from V and 0 bases from J; junction bases left unmatched: 7. Per germline, CDR1 SGHAT and CDR2 FQDESV (reference sequence). This CDR3 is built from 16 residues. This CDR3 is CASSPGASGGSYEQYF. The CDR3 DNA is TGTGCCAGCAGCCCAGGAGCTAGCGGGGGCTCCTACGAGCAGTACTTC.

The chain is built from TRBV18 and TRBJ2-7, with TRBD1 identical over 10 bases. Trimming cost V 4 bases and J 5 bases; bases outside gene matches: 11. The CDR3 totals 16 residues. Germline CDR1 is KGHSH and CDR2 is LQKENI. CDR3 loop: CASSRQGAGSRNEQYF. In nucleotides, the CDR3 is TGTGCCAGCTCACGACAGGGGGCTGGGAGTCGTAACGAGCAGTACTTC. Full variable domain (outside the CDR3, taken from reference TRBV18 and TRBJ2-7): NAGVMQNPRHLVRRRGQEARLRCSPMKGHSHVYWYRQLPEEGLKFMVYLQKENIIDESGMPKERFSAEFPKEGPSILRIQQVVRGDSAAYFCASSRQGAGSRNEQYFGPGTRLTVT.

The V and J genes are TRBV4-1 and TRBJ1-3, with a tentative D call TRBD1 (5 bases). Per the germline V gene, CDR1 is MGHRA and CDR2 is YSYEKL. Trimming took 0 bases from V and 1 from J, leaving 19 bases between them. This CDR3 is built from 19 residues. Here the CDR3 DNA reads TGCGCCAGCAGCCAAGATACCCAGGGAAGGAGAAGGTCTGGAAACACCATATATTTT. It translates to CASSQDTQGRRRSGNTIYF.

V and J are TRBV5-1 and TRBJ1-2, with TRBD1 matching over 8 bases. The CDR3 has 15 residues. The V segment lost 0 bases and the J segment 6 bases; nucleotides outside the gene matches: 7. Germline V lookup: CDR1 SGHRS, CDR2 YFSETQ. The CDR3 DNA sequence: TGCGCCAGCAGCTTGGACGGACAGGGTTTGGATGGCTACACCTTC. Protein product: CASSLDGQGLDGYTF.